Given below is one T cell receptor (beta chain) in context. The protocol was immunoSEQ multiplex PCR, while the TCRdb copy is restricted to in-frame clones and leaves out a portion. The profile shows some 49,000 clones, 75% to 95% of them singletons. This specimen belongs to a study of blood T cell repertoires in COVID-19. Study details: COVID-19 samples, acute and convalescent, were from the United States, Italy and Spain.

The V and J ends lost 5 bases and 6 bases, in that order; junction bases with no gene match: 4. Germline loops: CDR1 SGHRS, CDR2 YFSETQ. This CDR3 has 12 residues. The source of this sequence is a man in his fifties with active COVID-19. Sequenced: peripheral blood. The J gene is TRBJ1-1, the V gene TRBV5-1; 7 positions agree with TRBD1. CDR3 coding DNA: TGCGCCAGCAGGCGCGACAGGGCTGAAGCTTTCTTT. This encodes CASRRDRAEAFF.